These 12 T cell receptor beta chains were sequenced from one sample in a study of T cells in pancreatic ductal adenocarcinoma. The table came from immunoSEQ multiplex PCR; TCRdb's copy has only in-frame clones and leaves some out. Of more than 85,000 clones listed, 90% to 95% are singletons. Surgery without prior neoadjuvant therapy was the treatment of the selected pancreatic ductal adenocarcinoma patients. The sequenced sample was PBMCs. Receptor source: a human donor with pancreatic ductal adenocarcinoma.

CDR3 bases: TGTGCCAGCAGCCCAGACAGGGACCAGCCCCAGCATTTT. Translation: CASSPDRDQPQHF. This chain connects TRBV7-3 to TRBJ1-5; 7 bases are shared with TRBD1. In germline, CDR1 is SGHTA, CDR2 FQGTGA. CDR3 length equals 13 residues. V shed 5 bases and J 7 bases; nucleotides not matched to a gene: 5.

The chain links TRBV28 to TRBJ2-7, with 13 bases lining up with TRBD2. The CDR3 totals 16 residues. Germline V gene data show CDR1 as MDHEN and CDR2 as SYDVKM. V shed 1 base, J shed 2 bases, and the junction held 2 bases outside the gene matches. CDR3 sequence reads: CASSLSGTSGAYEQYF. In DNA form, the CDR3 reads TGTGCCAGCAGTTTATCCGGGACTAGCGGGGCCTACGAGCAGTACTTC. Filled out from reference TRBV28 and TRBJ2-7, the complete variable domain reads DVKVTQSSRYLVKRTGEKVFLECVQDMDHENMFWYRQDPGLGLRLIYFSYDVKMKEKGDIPEGYSVSREKKERFSLILESASTNQTSMYLCASSLSGTSGAYEQYFGPGTRLTVT.

This clone occurred a few times. This chain joins TRBV6-4 and TRBJ2-5; D is possibly TRBD2 (6 bases). The CDR3 runs to 14 residues. The germline V gene has CDR1 MRHNA and CDR2 SNTAGT. Trimming removed 0 bases from V and 1 base from J, with 6 bases in between. The CDR3 region is CASSDSGGQETQYF. CDR3 bases: TGTGCCAGCAGTGACTCGGGAGGCCAAGAGACCCAGTACTTC.

This sequence joins TRBV23-1 and TRBJ2-3; 8 bases are a match to TRBD1. TRBV23-1 is designated an ORF whose function remains uncertain. The CDR3 runs 16 residues. J was trimmed by 4 bases and V by 10 bases; bases with no gene match: 16. This CDR3 is CAITRRDRKFPDTQYF. In nucleotides, the CDR3 is TGCGCCATTACTAGGCGGGACAGGAAGTTCCCAGATACGCAGTATTTT.

This chain links TRBV7-9 with TRBJ2-7; 8 bases are shared with TRBD1. Germline V gene data show CDR1 as SEHNR and CDR2 as FQNEAQ (reference sequence). The length of the CDR3 is 15 residues. Trimming removed 6 bases from V and 3 bases from J; junction bases left unmatched: 10. CDR3 sequence reads: CASRRDRGPIYEQYF. As DNA, the CDR3 is TGTGCCAGCAGACGTGACAGGGGCCCTATCTACGAGCAGTACTTC.

The chain combines TRBV5-1 with TRBJ2-2, with 10 bases identical to TRBD2. This CDR3 is 18 amino acids long. After removal of 2 bases from V and 6 bases from J, the junction contained 13 bases not matched to a gene. The V gene's germline CDR1 is SGHRS and CDR2 YFSETQ. The CDR3 reads CASSFLSLAGANAGELFF. In DNA form, the CDR3 reads TGCGCCAGCAGCTTTTTATCCCTAGCGGGAGCTAACGCCGGGGAGCTGTTTTTT.

CDR3 nucleotide sequence: TGTGCCAGCAGTGGGCCTGCGGGAGGGCTCAATGAGCAGTTCTTC. Translated, it gives CASSGPAGGLNEQFF. This chain connects TRBV2 to TRBJ2-1, with TRBD2 identical over 9 bases. The germline V gene has CDR1 SNHLY and CDR2 FYNNEI. With 4 bases clipped from V and 6 bases from J, the junction kept 7 bases outside the gene matches. The CDR3 extends over 15 amino acids. Full variable domain (rest looked up from reference TRBV2 and TRBJ2-1): EPEVTQTPSHQVTQMGQEVILRCVPISNHLYFYWYRQILGQKVEFLVSFYNNEISEKSEIFDDQFSVERPDGSNFTLKIRSTKLEDSAMYFCASSGPAGGLNEQFFGPGTRLTVL.

As DNA, the CDR3 is TGTGCCAGCAGCCAAGATACGGACAGTCGAGGGAACTATGGCTACACCTTC. Its translation: CASSQDTDSRGNYGYTF. This chain connects TRBV4-2 to TRBJ1-2; D possibly corresponds to TRBD1 (6 bases). The germline gives CDR1 LGHNA, CDR2 YNFKEQ. The CDR3 runs 17 residues. Trimming took off 0 bases at V and 2 bases at J, with 16 bases between the two ends.

The CDR3 spells CASKPSSTDTQYF. The CDR3 coding sequence is TGTGCCAGTAAGCCATCTAGCACAGATACGCAGTATTTT. The chain couples TRBV28 to TRBJ2-3; no clear D gene. The ends were cut back, 9 bases at V and 0 bases at J, with 10 bases in the middle. The germline V gene has CDR1 MDHEN and CDR2 SYDVKM. This CDR3 comprises 13 residues.

CDR3 in DNA: TGCGCCAGCAGCTTGGTAACCGCCAGCTCTGGAAACACCATATATTTT. This gives the protein CASSLVTASSGNTIYF. V gene TRBV5-1 combines with J gene TRBJ1-3; D gene ambiguous. V gave up 0 bases and J gave up 0 bases, with 10 bases separating them. CDR3 size: 16 residues. The germline V gene has CDR1 SGHRS and CDR2 YFSETQ.

This chain links TRBV19 with TRBJ1-5, with D tentatively TRBD1 (5 bases). V gave up 9 bases and J gave up 4 bases, with 13 bases separating them. The germline V gene has CDR1 LNHDA and CDR2 SQIVND (reference sequence). The CDR3 runs to 13 residues. The CDR3 nucleotides read TGTGCCAGCCGACAGCAAATTAATCAGCCCCAGCATTTT. Its protein is CASRQQINQPQHF.

This rearrangement joins TRBV5-1 to TRBJ2-5; 16 nucleotides line up with TRBD2. The CDR3 runs to 15 residues. Per the germline V gene, CDR1 is SGHRS and CDR2 is YFSETQ. Trimming at V came to 4 bases and at J to 5 bases, leaving 2 bases not matched to a gene. The CDR3 reads CASSPGLAGGETQYF. The CDR3 DNA is TGCGCCAGCAGCCCGGGACTAGCGGGAGGGGAGACCCAGTACTTC.